Listed here are 13 T cell receptor beta chains from one sample, sequenced in a study of blood T cell repertoires in COVID-19. Some clones are missing from TCRdb's copy, which holds only in-frame ones; the method was immunoSEQ multiplex PCR. The table includes 50,000 to 65,000 clones, over 60% detected once. The sequencing input was peripheral blood. These TCRs come from an older woman with COVID-19, enrolled during active disease.

J is TRBJ2-7 and V is TRBV5-6; no clear D. The germline CDR1 and CDR2 sequences are SGHDT and YYEEEE. V dropped 0 bases and J dropped 1 base, with 14 bases sitting between them. CDR3 length: 16 amino acids. In nucleotides, the CDR3 is TGTGCCAGCAGCTTGGTGGGTTCGGGTAGATCCTACGAGCAGTACGTC. Its protein product is CASSLVGSGRSYEQYV.

This chain connects TRBV5-5 to TRBJ1-4; no clear D. The CDR3 is made up of 14 amino acids. Germline V gene lookup returns CDR1 SGHKS and CDR2 YYEKEE (reference sequence). Trimming shortened V by 0 bases and J by 8 bases, and 11 bases separated the two germline ends. This chain's CDR3 is CASSLATVREKLFF. Here the CDR3 DNA reads TGTGCCAGCAGCTTGGCTACTGTTCGGGAAAAACTGTTTTTT.

The table lists this clone with a count of one. This rearrangement joins TRBV6-5 to TRBJ2-5; 9 nucleotides align to TRBD1. CDR1 is MNHEY and CDR2 is SVGAGI in the germline V gene. The V segment lost 2 bases and the J segment 5 bases; nucleotides outside the gene matches: 6. This CDR3 contains 15 residues. This chain's CDR3 is CASSYDGQGKETQYF. The CDR3 nucleotides are TGTGCCAGCAGTTACGACGGACAGGGGAAGGAGACCCAGTACTTC.

This chain links TRBV19 with TRBJ2-5, with 9 bases aligning to TRBD1. V lost 7 bases, J lost 4 bases, and 4 bases stayed unmatched. Germline CDR1 is LNHDA and CDR2 is SQIVND (reference sequence). The CDR3 loop spans 13 amino acids. The CDR3 loop is CASIGTGIETQYF. The CDR3 DNA is TGTGCCAGTATAGGGACAGGGATAGAGACCCAGTACTTC.

The rearrangement uses TRBV10-3 and TRBJ2-6, with D possibly TRBD1 on 6 matching bases. This CDR3 has 15 residues. The V gene lost 5 bases and the J gene lost 2 bases, with 10 bases spanning the gap. CDR1 ENHRY and CDR2 SYGVKD come from the germline V gene. This chain's CDR3 is CAISSTGTGANVLTF. CDR3 DNA: TGTGCCATCAGTTCTACAGGGACTGGGGCCAACGTCCTGACTTTC.

The chain links TRBV7-2 to TRBJ1-6; weak D call: TRBD1 (5 bases). Germline lookup yields CDR1 SGHTA and CDR2 FQGNSA. This CDR3 comprises 14 residues. Trimming took 5 bases from V and 14 from J, leaving 19 bases between them. The CDR3 is CASSPGLRWGTLHF. DNA for the CDR3: TGTGCCAGCAGCCCAGGGTTGCGGTGGGGCACCCTCCACTTT.

This clone was counted only a few times. This chain connects TRBV15 to TRBJ1-4; D is perhaps TRBD1 (5 bases). The V end was cut by 2 bases, the J end by 6 bases, with 10 bases between. The CDR3 has 14 residues. Germline assignment: CDR1 LNHNV and CDR2 YYDKDF (reference sequence). This CDR3 reads CATSRRQTYEKLFF. The CDR3 nucleotides are TGTGCCACCAGCAGAAGACAGACTTATGAAAAACTGTTTTTT.

The J gene is TRBJ1-2, the V gene TRBV5-1; no definite D call. Germline CDR1 reads SGHRS; CDR2 reads YFSETQ. The CDR3 spans 13 residues. Between the trimmed V and J ends, which lost 0 bases and 6 bases, there was a span of 9 bases. The CDR3 region has the DNA TGCGCCAGCAGCTTGGGAGGCAAAGATGGCTACACCTTC. Translation: CASSLGGKDGYTF. Variable domain in full (rest from reference TRBV5-1 and TRBJ1-2): KAGVTQTPRYLIKTRGQQVTLSCSPISGHRSVSWYQQTPGQGLQFLFEYFSETQRNKGNFPGRFSGRQFSNSRSEMNVSTLELGDSALYLCASSLGGKDGYTFGSGTRLTVV.

There are a few counts of this clone. This sequence joins TRBV6-2 or TRBV6-3 and TRBJ1-5; weak D call: TRBD1 (5 bases). Germline V gives CDR1 MNHEY, CDR2 SVGEGT. The CDR3 consists of 14 residues. V lost 4 bases and J 0 bases, leaving 7 bases between the germline ends. Here the CDR3 reads CASSSGGSNQPQHF. CDR3 sequence (DNA): TGTGCCAGCAGTTCGGGGGGTAGCAATCAGCCCCAGCATTTT.

The chain links TRBV7-9 to TRBJ1-2; the D gene is possibly TRBD1 (6 bases). The V gene lost 8 bases and the J gene lost 5 bases, with 18 bases spanning the gap. The V gene's germline CDR1 is SEHNR and CDR2 FQNEAQ (reference sequence). This CDR3 has 14 residues. Written as DNA, the CDR3 is TGTGCCAGCGCCCCCGGGGGGCCCTCATATGGCTACACCTTC. Protein: CASAPGGPSYGYTF.

This clone was observed once. V and J are TRBV18 and TRBJ1-4, with 7 bases that match TRBD1. Germline CDR1 reads KGHSH; CDR2 reads LQKENI. V trimming: 6 bases; J trimming: 10 bases; junction bases outside the gene matches: 8. CDR3 size: 13 residues. The CDR3 is CASSSGGTGKLFF. The CDR3 DNA is TGTGCCAGCTCTTCAGGGGGGACGGGAAAACTGTTTTTT. Drawing the rest from reference TRBV18 and TRBJ1-4, the complete variable domain is NAGVMQNPRHLVRRRGQEARLRCSPMKGHSHVYWYRQLPEEGLKFMVYLQKENIIDESGMPKERFSAEFPKEGPSILRIQQVVRGDSAAYFCASSSGGTGKLFFGSGTQLSVL.

The CDR3 nucleotides read TGTGCCAGCAGTTACTCGAGGTCAGGGGCTGGCGGGGAGCTGTTTTTT. Protein sequence: CASSYSRSGAGGELFF. The rearrangement links TRBV6-2 or TRBV6-3 to TRBJ2-2, with TRBD1 as a possible D gene (6 bases). V lost 0 bases and J lost 7, with 15 bases in between. Germline values: CDR1 MNHEY, CDR2 SVGEGT. The CDR3 extends over 16 amino acids.

The chain couples TRBV5-6 to TRBJ1-4, with D tentatively TRBD1 (5 bases). CDR1 and CDR2 from the germline V gene are SGHDT and YYEEEE. Trimming took off 1 base at V and 6 bases at J, with 19 bases between the two ends. This CDR3 contains 17 residues. The DNA for the CDR3 is TGTGCCAGCAGCTTGAGTGGGGGAGGGGCCGATCATGAAAAACTGTTTTTT. Its protein product is CASSLSGGGADHEKLFF.